The 8 T cell receptor beta chains below come from one sample, sequenced in a study of blood T cell repertoires in COVID-19. Produced via immunoSEQ multiplex PCR; TCRdb's table is partial and in-frame only. In the table there are 70,000 to 85,000 clones, about 86% of which are singletons. Sequenced: peripheral blood. Every receptor here comes from a man at least 80 years old with active or convalescent COVID-19.

The CDR3 DNA reads as TGTGCCTGGGTATGGCATGGACAGGTGACTGAAGCTTTCTTT. This sequence encodes CAWVWHGQVTEAFF. The V call is TRBV30, the J call TRBJ1-1; 7 bases align to TRBD1. This CDR3 has 14 residues. The germline gives CDR1 GTSNPN, CDR2 SVGIG (reference sequence). Trimming took 5 bases from V and 5 from J; bases not matched to a gene: 11.

This chain links TRBV5-1 with TRBJ2-7, with TRBD1 matching 7 bases. Trimming took 4 bases from V and 0 from J; bases not matched to a gene: 13. The CDR3 runs 17 residues. Per germline, CDR1 SGHRS and CDR2 YFSETQ. The CDR3 protein is CASSPRGQVPYSYEQYF. CDR3 nucleotides: TGCGCCAGCAGCCCTAGAGGACAGGTTCCTTACTCCTACGAGCAGTACTTC.

The chain links TRBV23-1 to TRBJ2-3; the D is unclear. TRBV23-1 is recorded as an ORF, its role being uncertain. CDR3 length: 12 residues. Trimming removed 8 bases from V and 5 bases from J, with 11 bases in between. For the CDR3, the DNA is TGCGCCAGCGGTTTCTATGGAGATACGCAGTATTTT. Translated: CASGFYGDTQYF.

The chain joins TRBV19 to TRBJ2-7; D remains ambiguous. CDR3 length: 15 residues. CDR1 and CDR2 from the germline V gene are LNHDA and SQIVND (reference sequence). V was pared by 3 bases and J by 2 bases, with 14 bases between. Here the CDR3 DNA reads TGTGCCAGTAGTATCATAGGCGGATTCACCTACGAGCAGTACTTC. Translated: CASSIIGGFTYEQYF.

Only one count was recorded for this clone. CDR3 coding DNA: TGTGCCAGCAGTTACTCCCCTGGCAGGGAAGCTTTCTTT. It codes for CASSYSPGREAFF. The chain employs TRBV6-5 and TRBJ1-1; the D is unclear. The CDR3 has 13 amino acids. The germline gives CDR1 MNHEY, CDR2 SVGAGI. Deletions cut 0 bases from V and 8 bases from J, with 10 bases between.

This clone was observed once. The chain uses TRBV10-3 and TRBJ1-1, with a possible D match to TRBD1 (5 bases). V was shortened by 2 bases and J by 5 bases, with 9 bases between the two germline ends. Germline assignment: CDR1 ENHRY and CDR2 SYGVKD. The length of the CDR3 is 13 residues. For the CDR3, the DNA is TGTGCCATCAGTGAGGAGGGGAGGACTGAAGCTTTCTTT. Protein sequence: CAISEEGRTEAFF.

This chain links TRBV19 with TRBJ2-5, with TRBD1 matching 7 bases. Trimming at V came to 4 bases and at J to 4 bases, leaving 6 bases not matched to a gene. This CDR3 contains 14 residues. Germline assignment: CDR1 LNHDA and CDR2 SQIVND (reference sequence). CDR3 residues: CASSTTGVAETQYF. In DNA form, the CDR3 reads TGTGCCAGTAGTACAACAGGGGTGGCAGAGACCCAGTACTTC.

J is TRBJ2-1 and V is TRBV10-3; 7 bases match TRBD1. J lost 5 bases, V lost 2 bases, and 9 bases had no gene match. The CDR3 is 16 residues long. CDR1 is ENHRY, CDR2 SYGVKD, per germline. The CDR3 protein is CAISEPQGTRDNEQFF. Written as DNA, the CDR3 is TGTGCCATCAGTGAGCCACAGGGGACGCGGGACAATGAGCAGTTCTTC.